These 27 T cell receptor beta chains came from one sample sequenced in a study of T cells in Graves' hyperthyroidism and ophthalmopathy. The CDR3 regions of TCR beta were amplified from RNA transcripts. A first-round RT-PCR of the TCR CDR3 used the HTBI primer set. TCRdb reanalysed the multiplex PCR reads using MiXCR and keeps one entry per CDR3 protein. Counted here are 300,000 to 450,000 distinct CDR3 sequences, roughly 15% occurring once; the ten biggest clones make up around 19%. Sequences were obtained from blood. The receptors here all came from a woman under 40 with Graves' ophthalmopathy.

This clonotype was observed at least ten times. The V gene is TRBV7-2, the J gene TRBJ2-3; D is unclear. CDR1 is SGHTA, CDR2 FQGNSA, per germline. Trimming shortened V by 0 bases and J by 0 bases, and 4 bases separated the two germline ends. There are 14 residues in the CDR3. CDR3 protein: CASSLAHSTDTQYF. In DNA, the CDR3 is TGTGCCAGCAGCTTAGCTCACAGCACAGATACGCAGTATTTT.

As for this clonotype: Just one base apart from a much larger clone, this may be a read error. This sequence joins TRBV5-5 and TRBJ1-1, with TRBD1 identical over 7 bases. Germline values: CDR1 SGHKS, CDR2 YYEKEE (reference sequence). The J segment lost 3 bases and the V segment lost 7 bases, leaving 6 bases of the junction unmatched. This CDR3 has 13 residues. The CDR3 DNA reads TGTGCCAGCGGCGGAGGGGGCCACACTGAAGCTTTCTTT. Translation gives CASGGGGHTEAFF.

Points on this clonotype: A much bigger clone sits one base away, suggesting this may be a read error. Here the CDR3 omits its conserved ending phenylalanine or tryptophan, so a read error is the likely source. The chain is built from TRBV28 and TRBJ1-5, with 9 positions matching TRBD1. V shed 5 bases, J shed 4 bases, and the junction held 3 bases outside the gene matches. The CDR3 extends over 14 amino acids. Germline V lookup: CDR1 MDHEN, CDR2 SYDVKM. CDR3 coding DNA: TGTGCCAGCAGTCGGGACAGGGAAAATCAGCCCCAGCATTCT. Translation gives CASSRDRENQPQHS.

The CDR3 DNA is TGCAGTACTGAGGGACTAGCGGGGAATTACAATGAGCAGTTCTTC. Its protein product is CSTEGLAGNYNEQFF. The V gene is TRBV20-1, the J gene TRBJ2-1, with 13 bases lining up with TRBD2. CDR3 size: 15 residues. V lost 8 bases and J lost 4; bases outside the gene matches: 8. In germline, CDR1 is DFQATT, CDR2 SNEGSKA (reference sequence).

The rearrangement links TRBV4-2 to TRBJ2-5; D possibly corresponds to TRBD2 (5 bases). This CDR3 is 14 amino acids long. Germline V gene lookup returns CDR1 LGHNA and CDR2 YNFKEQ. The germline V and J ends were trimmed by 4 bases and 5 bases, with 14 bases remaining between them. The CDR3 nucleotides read TGTGCCAGCAGCCCGCCGGGGATTGCGGAGACCCAGTACTTC. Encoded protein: CASSPPGIAETQYF.

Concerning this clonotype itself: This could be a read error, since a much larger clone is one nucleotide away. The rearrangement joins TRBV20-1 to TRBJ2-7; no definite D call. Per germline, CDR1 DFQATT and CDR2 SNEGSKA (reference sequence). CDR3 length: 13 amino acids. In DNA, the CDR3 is TGCAGTGCTAGAGACCCAGCCCACTACGAGCAGCACTTC. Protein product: CSARDPAHYEQHF.

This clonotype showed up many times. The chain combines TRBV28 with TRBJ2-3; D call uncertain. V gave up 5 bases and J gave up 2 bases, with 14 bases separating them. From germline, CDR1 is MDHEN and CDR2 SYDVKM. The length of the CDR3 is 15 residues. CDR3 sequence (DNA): TGTGCCAGCAGTGGACCCGCAGAGCTCACAGATACGCAGTATTTT. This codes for CASSGPAELTDTQYF.

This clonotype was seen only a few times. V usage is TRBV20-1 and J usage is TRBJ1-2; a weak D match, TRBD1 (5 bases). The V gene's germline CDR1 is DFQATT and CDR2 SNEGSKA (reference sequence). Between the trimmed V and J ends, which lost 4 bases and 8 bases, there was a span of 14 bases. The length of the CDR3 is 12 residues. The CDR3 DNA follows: TGCAGTGCTAACGGGCAGGGCCGCGGCTACACCTTC. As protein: CSANGQGRGYTF.

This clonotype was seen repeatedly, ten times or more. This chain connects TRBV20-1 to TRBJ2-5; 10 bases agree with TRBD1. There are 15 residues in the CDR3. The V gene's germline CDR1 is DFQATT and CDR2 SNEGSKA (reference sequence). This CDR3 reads CSGTPGQGLQETQYF. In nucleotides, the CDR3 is TGCAGCGGTACTCCGGGACAGGGGTTACAAGAGACCCAGTACTTC.

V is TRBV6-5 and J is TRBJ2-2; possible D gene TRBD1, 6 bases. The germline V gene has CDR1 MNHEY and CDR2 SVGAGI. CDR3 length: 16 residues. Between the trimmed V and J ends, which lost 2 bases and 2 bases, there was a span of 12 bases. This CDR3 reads CASSYLAGANTGELFF. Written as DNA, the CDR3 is TGTGCCAGCAGTTACCTCGCAGGGGCAAACACCGGGGAGCTGTTTTTT.

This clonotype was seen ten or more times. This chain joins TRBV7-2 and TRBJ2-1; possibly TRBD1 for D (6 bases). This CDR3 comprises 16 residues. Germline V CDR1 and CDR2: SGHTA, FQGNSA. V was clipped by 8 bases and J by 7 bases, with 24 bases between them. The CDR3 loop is CASQTDPWDILNEQFF. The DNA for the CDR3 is TGTGCCAGCCAAACGGACCCGTGGGACATTCTGAATGAGCAGTTCTTC.

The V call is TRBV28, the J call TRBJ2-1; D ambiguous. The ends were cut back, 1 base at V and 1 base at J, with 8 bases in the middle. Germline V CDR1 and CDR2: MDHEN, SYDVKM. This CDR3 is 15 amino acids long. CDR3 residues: CASSLSPVSYNEQFF. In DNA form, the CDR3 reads TGTGCCAGCAGTTTATCTCCGGTGTCCTACAATGAGCAGTTCTTC. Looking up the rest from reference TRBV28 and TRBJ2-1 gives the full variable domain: DVKVTQSSRYLVKRTGEKVFLECVQDMDHENMFWYRQDPGLGLRLIYFSYDVKMKEKGDIPEGYSVSREKKERFSLILESASTNQTSMYLCASSLSPVSYNEQFFGPGTRLTVL.

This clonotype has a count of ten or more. In nucleotides, the CDR3 is TGTGCCAGCAGTTTCGGGGAGATCACTGGAAACACCATATATTTT. Translating it yields CASSFGEITGNTIYF. This chain uses TRBV28 with TRBJ1-3, with D unresolved. Trimming pared 3 bases from V and 2 bases from J, leaving 11 bases between. The CDR3 runs to 15 residues. Germline loops: CDR1 MDHEN, CDR2 SYDVKM.

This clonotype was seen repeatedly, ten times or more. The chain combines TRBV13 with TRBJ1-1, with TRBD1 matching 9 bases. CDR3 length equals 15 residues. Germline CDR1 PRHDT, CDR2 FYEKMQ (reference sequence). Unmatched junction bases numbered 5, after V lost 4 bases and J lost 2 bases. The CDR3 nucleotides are TGTGCCAGCAGCTATGGACAGGGGATCAACACTGAAGCTTTCTTT. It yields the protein CASSYGQGINTEAFF.

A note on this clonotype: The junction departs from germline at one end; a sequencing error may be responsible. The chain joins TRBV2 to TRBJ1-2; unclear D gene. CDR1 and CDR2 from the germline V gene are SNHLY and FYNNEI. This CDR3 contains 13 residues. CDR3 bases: TGTGCCAGCAGTGAAGGGGGAAACTATGGCTGCACCTTC. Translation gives CASSEGGNYGCTF.

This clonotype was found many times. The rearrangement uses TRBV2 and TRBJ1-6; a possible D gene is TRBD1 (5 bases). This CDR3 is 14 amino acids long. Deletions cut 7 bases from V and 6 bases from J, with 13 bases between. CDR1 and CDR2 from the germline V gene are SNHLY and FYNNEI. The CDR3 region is CASTQGPRNSPLHF. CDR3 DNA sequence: TGTGCCAGCACGCAGGGCCCTCGTAATTCACCCCTCCACTTT.

The CDR3 region is CATSSRTLTSTDTQYF. The CDR3 DNA is TGTGCCACCAGCTCCCGAACATTAACTAGCACAGATACGCAGTATTTT. This chain joins TRBV15 and TRBJ2-3; D gene ambiguous. Trimming took 5 bases from V and 0 from J, leaving 15 bases between them. The CDR3 is made up of 16 amino acids. The germline V gene has CDR1 LNHNV and CDR2 YYDKDF (reference sequence).

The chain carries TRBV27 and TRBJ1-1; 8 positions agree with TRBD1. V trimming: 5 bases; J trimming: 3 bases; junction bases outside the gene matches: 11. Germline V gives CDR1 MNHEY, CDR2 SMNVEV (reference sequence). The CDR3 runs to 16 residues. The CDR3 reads CASSDNGQGGDTEAFF. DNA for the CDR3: TGTGCCAGCAGTGATAACGGACAGGGAGGAGACACTGAAGCTTTCTTT.

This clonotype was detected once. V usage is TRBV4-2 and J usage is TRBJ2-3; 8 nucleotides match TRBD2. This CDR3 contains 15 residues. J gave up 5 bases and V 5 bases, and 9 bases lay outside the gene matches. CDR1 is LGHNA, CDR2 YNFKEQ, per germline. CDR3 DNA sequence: TGTGCCAGCAGCTTCACGGGGGGGCCAATAGATACGCAGTATTTT. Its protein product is CASSFTGGPIDTQYF.

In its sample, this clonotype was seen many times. The CDR3 loop reads CSVTGEGGYEQYF. The CDR3 DNA follows: TGCAGCGTGACAGGGGAAGGGGGCTACGAGCAGTACTTC. The chain uses TRBV29-1 and TRBJ2-7; 8 bases match TRBD1. J was trimmed by 3 bases and V by 6 bases; bases with no gene match: 7. Germline V gives CDR1 SQVTM, CDR2 ANQGSEA. The length of the CDR3 is 13 residues.

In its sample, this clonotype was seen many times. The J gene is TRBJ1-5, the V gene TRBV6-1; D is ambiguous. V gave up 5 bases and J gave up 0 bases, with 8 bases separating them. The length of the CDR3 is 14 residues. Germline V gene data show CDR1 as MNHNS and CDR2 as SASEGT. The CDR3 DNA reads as TGTGCCAGCAGTCACCGAAATAGCAATCAGCCCCAGCATTTT. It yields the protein CASSHRNSNQPQHF.

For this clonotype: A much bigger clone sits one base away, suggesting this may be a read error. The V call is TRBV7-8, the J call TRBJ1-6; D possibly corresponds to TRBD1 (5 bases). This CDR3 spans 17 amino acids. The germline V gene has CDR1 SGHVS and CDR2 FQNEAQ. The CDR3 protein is CASSIGTYGSYDSPLHF. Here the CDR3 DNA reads TGTGCCAGCAGCATAGGGACGTACGGCTCCTATGATTCACCCCTCCACTTT.

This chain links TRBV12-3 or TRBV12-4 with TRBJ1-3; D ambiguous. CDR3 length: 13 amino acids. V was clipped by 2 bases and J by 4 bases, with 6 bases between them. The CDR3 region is CASSLSRGNTIYF. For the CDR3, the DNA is TGTGCCAGCAGTTTATCTCGGGGAAACACCATATATTTT.

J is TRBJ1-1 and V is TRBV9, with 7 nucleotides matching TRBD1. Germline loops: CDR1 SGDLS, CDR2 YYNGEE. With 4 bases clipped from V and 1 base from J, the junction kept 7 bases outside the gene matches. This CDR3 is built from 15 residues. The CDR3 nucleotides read TGTGCCAGCAGCATTGGGACAGTACGGAACACTGAAGCTTTCTTT. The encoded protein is CASSIGTVRNTEAFF.

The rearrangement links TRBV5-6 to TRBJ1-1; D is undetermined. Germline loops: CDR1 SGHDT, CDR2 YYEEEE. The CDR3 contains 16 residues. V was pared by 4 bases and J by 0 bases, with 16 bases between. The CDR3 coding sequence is TGTGCCAGCAGCGCCTACTTGAAACGGTTGAACACTGAAGCTTTCTTT. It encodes CASSAYLKRLNTEAFF.

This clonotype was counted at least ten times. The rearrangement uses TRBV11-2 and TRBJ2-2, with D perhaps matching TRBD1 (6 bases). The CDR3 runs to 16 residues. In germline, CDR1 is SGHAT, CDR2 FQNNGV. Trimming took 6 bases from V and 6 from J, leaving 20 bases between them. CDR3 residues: CASRFTGSAWSGELFF. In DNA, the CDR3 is TGTGCCAGCAGATTTACAGGGTCGGCCTGGTCCGGGGAGCTGTTTTTT.

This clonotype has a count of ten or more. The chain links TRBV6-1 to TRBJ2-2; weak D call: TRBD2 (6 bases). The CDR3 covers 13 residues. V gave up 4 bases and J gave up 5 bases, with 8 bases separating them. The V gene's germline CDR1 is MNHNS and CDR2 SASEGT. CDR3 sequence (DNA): TGTGCCAGCAGTGGGGACTTGACCGGGGAGCTGTTTTTT. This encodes CASSGDLTGELFF.